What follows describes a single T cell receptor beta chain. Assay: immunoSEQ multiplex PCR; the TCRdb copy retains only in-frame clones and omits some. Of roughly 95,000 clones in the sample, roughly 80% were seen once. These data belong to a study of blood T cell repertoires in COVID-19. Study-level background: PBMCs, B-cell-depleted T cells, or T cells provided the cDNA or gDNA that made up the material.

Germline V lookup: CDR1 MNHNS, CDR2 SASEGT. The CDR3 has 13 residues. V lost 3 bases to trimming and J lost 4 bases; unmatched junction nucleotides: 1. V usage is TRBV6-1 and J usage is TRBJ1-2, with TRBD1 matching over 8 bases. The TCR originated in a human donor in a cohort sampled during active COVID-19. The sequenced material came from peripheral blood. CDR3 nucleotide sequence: TGTGCCAGCAGTGACAGGGGGCTCTATGGCTACACCTTC. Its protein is CASSDRGLYGYTF.